Here is one T cell receptor beta chain with its context. The data stem from a study of shared clonotypes between healthy human individuals. Generated by immunoSEQ multiplex PCR, the TCRdb table keeps only in-frame clones and is missing some. The repertoire holds 2,500,000 or so clones, 85% to 95% seen once, with about 0.36% in the top ten. The V end lost 2 bases, the J end lost 4 bases, and 13 bases lay between the germline ends. The CDR3 sequence is 15 residues long. Germline lookup yields CDR1 MNHEY and CDR2 SVGAGI. This receptor was obtained from a man aged 18-30 years in good health. Some clones in this sample may be carry-over from other donors' samples. Source material: naive CD4+ T cells from PBMCs. Stated subset: CD45RA+ positively selected. V is TRBV6-5 and J is TRBJ2-3; D may correspond to TRBD1 or TRBD2 (5 bases each). Written as DNA, the CDR3 is TGTGCCAGCAGTTACGGGGGATACAGTCCAGATACGCAGTATTTT. It yields the protein CASSYGGYSPDTQYF.